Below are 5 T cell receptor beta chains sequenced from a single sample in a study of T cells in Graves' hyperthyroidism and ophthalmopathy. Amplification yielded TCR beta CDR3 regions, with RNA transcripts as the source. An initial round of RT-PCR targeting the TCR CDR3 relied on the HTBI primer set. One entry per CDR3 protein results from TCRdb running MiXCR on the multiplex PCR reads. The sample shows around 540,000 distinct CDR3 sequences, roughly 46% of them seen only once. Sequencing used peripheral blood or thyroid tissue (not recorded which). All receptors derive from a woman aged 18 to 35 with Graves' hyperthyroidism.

The CDR3 is CASSSGFAEAFF. The DNA for the CDR3 is TGTGCCAGCAGCTCAGGGTTCGCTGAAGCTTTCTTT. The chain carries TRBV5-5 and TRBJ1-1, with D perhaps TRBD1 (5 bases). Germline V gene lookup returns CDR1 SGHKS and CDR2 YYEKEE (reference sequence). The ends were cut back, 3 bases at V and 6 bases at J, with 9 bases in the middle. This CDR3 has 12 amino acids.

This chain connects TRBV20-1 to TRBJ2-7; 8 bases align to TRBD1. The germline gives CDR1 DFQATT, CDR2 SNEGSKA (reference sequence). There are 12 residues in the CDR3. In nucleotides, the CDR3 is TGCAGCGCTGGACAGGGCCCCTACGAGCAGTACTTC. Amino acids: CSAGQGPYEQYF.

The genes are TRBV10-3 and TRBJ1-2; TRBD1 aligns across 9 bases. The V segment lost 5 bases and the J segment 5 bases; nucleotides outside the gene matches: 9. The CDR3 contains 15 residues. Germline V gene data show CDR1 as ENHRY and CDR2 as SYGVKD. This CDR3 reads CAISNPGQGYYGYTF. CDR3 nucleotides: TGTGCCATCAGTAATCCGGGACAGGGCTATTATGGCTACACCTTC.

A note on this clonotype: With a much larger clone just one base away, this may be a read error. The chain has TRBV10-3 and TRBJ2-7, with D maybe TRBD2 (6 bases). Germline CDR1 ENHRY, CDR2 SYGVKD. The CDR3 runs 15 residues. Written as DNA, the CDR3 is TGTGCCGTCAGTGACGGGACTCCCAGCTCCTACGAGCAGTACTTC. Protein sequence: CAVSDGTPSSYEQYF.

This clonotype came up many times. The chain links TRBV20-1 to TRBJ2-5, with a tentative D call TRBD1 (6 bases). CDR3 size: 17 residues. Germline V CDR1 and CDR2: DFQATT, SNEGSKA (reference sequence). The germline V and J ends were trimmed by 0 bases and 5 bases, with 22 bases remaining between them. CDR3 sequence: CSARDRTGLGVWETQYF. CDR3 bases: TGCAGTGCTAGAGATAGAACAGGGCTTGGGGTTTGGGAGACCCAGTACTTC.